This T cell receptor beta chain was retrieved from a study of control samples from healthy donors and cancer patients (TCRdb year 2020). Concerning this clone itself: Its antigen is not yet known. Base qualities are not recorded, but no much larger clone differs from it by a single base.

The CDR3, cysteine through phenylalanine, is 19 amino acids long. The kept DNA is CDR3 alone, 57 bases in frame from the first base. V is pared back by 0 bases and J by 0 bases, with 17 bases lying between the germline termini. From the germline V gene, CDR1 is SGHAT and CDR2 is FQNNGV. The library relied on the immunoSEQ multiplex PCR assay. This immuneACCESS table, as held by TCRdb, lists in-frame sequences with V and J called but not all clones. Of the missing ones, under half trace to an unresolved V gene in checked studies; the others have no known cause. For this sample the table gives about 120,000 clones, of which around 88% were detected only once. The ten largest clonotypes hold approximately 3.5% of the sample.

The V gene is TRBV11-2 and the J gene is TRBJ1-4; TRBD1 might be the D gene, on 6 matching bases. The sequence was collected from a man aged 40-49 years in good health. The specimen sequenced was blood. This receptor carries the CDR3 CASSLDARGRRSTNEKLFF. The sequenced DNA: TGTGCCAGCAGCTTAGATGCCCGGGGGCGGCGATCAACTAATGAAAAACTGTTTTTT.